This TCR beta chain is from a study of cytomegalovirus exposure and HLA in healthy donors. CDR3 length equals 15 residues. Germline V lookup: CDR1 SEHNR, CDR2 FQNEAQ (reference sequence). V gave up 2 bases and J gave up 8 bases; unmatched junction bases: 9. 13 Jbeta primers and 60 Vbeta primers were used for the PCR. This table comes from immunoSEQ multiplex PCR, and its TCRdb copy is limited to in-frame clones, with some not included. The sample shows about 140,000 clones, around 80% of them seen only once. The sequenced sample consisted of PBMCs. This chain connects TRBV7-9 to TRBJ1-3; 7 positions agree with TRBD1. The TCR was taken from a man in his forties in good health and CMV-seropositive. CDR3 sequence: CASSLITSGGDTIYF. The CDR3 bases are TGTGCCAGCAGCTTAATAACTTCAGGGGGAGACACCATATATTTT.